This TCR beta chain was recovered during a study of T-cell reconstitution after alpha-beta-depleted transplantation in children (dated by TCRdb to 2016 to 2017). Background on the whole study: The study quantitatively tracked T-cell immune reconstitution after TCRalphabeta/CD19-depleted allogeneic hematopoietic cell transplantation in children using TCR repertoire profiling.

What the authors observed across the whole study: Apparently early alphabetaT-cell count recovery about two months after transplant reportedly relied on only several hundred rapidly expanded clones derived from non-depleted graft cells. The frequencies of hyperexpanded clones fell over the following months, and after one year, T-cell counts and TCRbeta diversity were mostly attributed to newly produced T cells. The high TCRbeta diversity at day 60 in some patients was ascribed to recipient T cells and intrathymic progenitors that had survived conditioning.

The protocol used for the library was PCR. The listed sequencing device is Illumina HiSeq 2500. TCR libraries were prepared with molecular barcoding, using unique molecular identifiers to normalize TCRbeta repertoire quantification. In-frame beta chains were kept once TCRdb had trimmed the public reads at Q25 with fastp and called clones with MiXCR. For every CDR3 protein sequence, its rows merge into one entry that carries the most common genes and DNA. Present in this sample are around 800,000 distinct CDR3 sequences, about 15% of which were seen just once. Jointly, the top ten make up around 5.3% of the sample. This specimen's treatment or condition label, interpreted: allogeneic hematopoietic cell transplantation with graft depleted of TCRalphabeta T cells and CD19 B cells. The transplant recipients were children given TCRalphabeta/CD19-depleted allogeneic hematopoietic cell grafts. On this clonotype itself: There is no known antigen for this receptor. The input lacks base qualities; no much larger clone sits a single base away.

V lost 0 bases and J lost 12 bases; the stretch between them is 21 bases long. From a lookup of the germline V gene, CDR1 and CDR2 are MNHEY and SVGAGI. The CDR3 numbers 15 residues from cysteine through phenylalanine. CDR3 DNA only is kept here, 45 bases in frame from base 1. The material was PBMCs, mostly from graft donor cells, obtained 360 days after TCRalphabeta/CD19-depleted stem cell transplant. The rearranged chain carries TRBV6-5 and TRBJ2-7, with the D gene tentatively TRBD1 or TRBD2, based on 5 matching bases in each. The origin of this receptor is a male patient younger than 18 who had a stem cell transplant for acute lymphoblastic leukemia, so the T cells may come from the graft donor. Read as DNA, the sequence is TGTGCCAGCAGTTACTCGAATGTTATCGGGGCCAACCCGTACTTC. It translates to CASSYSNVIGANPYF.